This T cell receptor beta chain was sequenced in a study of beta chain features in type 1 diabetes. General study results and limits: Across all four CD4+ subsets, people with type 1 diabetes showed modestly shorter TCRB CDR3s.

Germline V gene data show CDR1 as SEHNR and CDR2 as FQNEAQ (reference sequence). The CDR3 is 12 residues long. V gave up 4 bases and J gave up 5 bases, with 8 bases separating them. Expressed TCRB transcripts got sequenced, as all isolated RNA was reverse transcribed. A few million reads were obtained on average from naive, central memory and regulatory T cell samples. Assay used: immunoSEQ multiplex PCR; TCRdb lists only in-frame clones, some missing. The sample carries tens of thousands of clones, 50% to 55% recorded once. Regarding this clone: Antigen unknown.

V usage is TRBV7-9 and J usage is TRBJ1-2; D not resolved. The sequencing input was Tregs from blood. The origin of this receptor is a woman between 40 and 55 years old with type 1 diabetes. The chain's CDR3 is CASSWEEYGYTF. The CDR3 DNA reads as TGTGCCAGCAGCTGGGAGGAGTATGGCTACACCTTC.